Listed below are T cell receptor beta chains from one sample, sequenced in a study of beta chain features in type 1 diabetes. Data came from immunoSEQ multiplex PCR; TCRdb stores just in-frame clones and leaves some out. The data hold 310,000 or so clones, with 15% observed a single time. Sequenced material: naive CD4+ T cells from blood. The receptors originated from a man between 18 and 35 years old with type 1 diabetes. Each CDR3 is given with its conserved first and last residue. The D gene is left open where the match is weak. Not every row has a clone size; where given, it reads once, few, many or a size class.

d_gene	v_gene	j_gene	abundance	CDR3nt	CDR3aa
TRBD1	TRBV28	TRBJ2-7	NA	TGTGCCAGCACTGGGGGACAGGACTACGAGCAGTACTTC	CASTGGQDYEQYF
NA	TRBV28	TRBJ2-7	few	TGTGCCAGCAGTCTCAGGGGCTACGAGCAGTACTTC	CASSLRGYEQYF
TRBD1	TRBV27	TRBJ2-2	few	TGTGCCAGCAGTTCCTTCTCCGGGACAGGGGCCGCCGGGGAGCTGTTTTTT	CASSSFSGTGAAGELFF
TRBD1	TRBV30	TRBJ1-2	few	TGTGCCTGGACCAAACGCAAACAGGGGGCGGATGGCTACACCTTC	CAWTKRKQGADGYTF
TRBD1	TRBV30	TRBJ1-3	NA	TGTGCCTGGGCAGGGGGCTGGAACACCATATATTTT	CAWAGGWNTIYF
TRBD1	TRBV7-8	TRBJ2-5	few	TGTGCCAGCAGCTTAGAGGACAGGGGCCGCTCCCAGTACTTC	CASSLEDRGRSQYF
NA	TRBV28	TRBJ2-3	few	TGTGCCAGCAGGGAGGGGACCGGTACGCAGTATTTT	CASREGTGTQYF
TRBD1	TRBV29-1	TRBJ2-7	many	TGCAGCGTTTCGGGGACAGGAACCTACGAGCAGTACTTC	CSVSGTGTYEQYF
NA	TRBV28	TRBJ2-1	NA	TGTGCCAGCAGCCTAGGACAGAATCGTTTTGATGAGCAGTTCTTC	CASSLGQNRFDEQFF
NA	TRBV2	TRBJ2-5	NA	TGTGCCAGCCAAAGGGGCCAAGAGACCCAGTACTTC	CASQRGQETQYF
NA	TRBV5-1	TRBJ2-1	few	TGCGCCAGCAGCTTGGGAGGGTCCAAGGATGAGCAGTTCTTC	CASSLGGSKDEQFF
NA	TRBV7-2	TRBJ1-2	few	TGTGCCAGCAGCCAGGGGAGGGGGTATGGCTACACCTTC	CASSQGRGYGYTF
NA	TRBV5-1	TRBJ1-5	NA	TGCGCCAGCAGCTTGAGGAGGCTCAATCAGCCCCAGCATTTT	CASSLRRLNQPQHF
TRBD1	TRBV27	TRBJ1-2	NA	TGTGCCAGCAGTTTAACTTTCGGGACAGGGGTAGGAGGGGGCTATGGCTACACCTTC	CASSLTFGTGVGGGYGYTF
TRBD1	TRBV28	TRBJ2-1	many	TGTGCCAGCAGTTTGGGACAGGGGTCGAATGAGCAGTTCTTC	CASSLGQGSNEQFF
NA	TRBV18	TRBJ2-5	NA	TGTGCCAGCTCACCTCCTAGCCAAGAGACCCAGTACTTC	CASSPPSQETQYF
TRBD1	TRBV18	TRBJ1-2	NA	TGTGCCAGCTCACGAAGGGACAGGCGGGGAGGCTACACCTTC	CASSRRDRRGGYTF
NA	TRBV7-7	TRBJ2-3	NA	TGTGCCAGCGCCCCGACTAGAACAGATACGCAGTATTTT	CASAPTRTDTQYF
NA	TRBV6-1	TRBJ2-5	NA	TGTGCCAGCAGTGAAGTAGGGGCGGAGACCCAGTACTTC	CASSEVGAETQYF
NA	TRBV2	TRBJ2-1	NA	TGTGCCAGCAGGTTGGTGGGGAGCTCCTACAATGAGCAGTTCTTC	CASRLVGSSYNEQFF
TRBD2	TRBV5-4	TRBJ2-1	NA	TGTGCCAGCAGTGGGAAAGGGACTAGCGGAGGTGAGCAGTTCTTC	CASSGKGTSGGEQFF
NA	TRBV4-3	TRBJ2-1	few	TGCGCCAGCAGCCAACCTGGCGCTGGGACACGCCGCGAGCAGTTCTTC	CASSQPGAGTRREQFF
NA	TRBV13	TRBJ1-2	few	TGTGCCAGCAGCTTGGGGGCCTATGGCTACACCTTC	CASSLGAYGYTF
NA	TRBV7-9	TRBJ2-3	NA	TGTGCCAGCAGCTCTCCGACAATACAGGGTCCAGATACGCAGTATTTT	CASSSPTIQGPDTQYF
TRBD1	TRBV28	TRBJ2-2	NA	TGTGCCAGCAGTTATCCCGGGACAGGGTATGAGGAGCTGTTTTTT	CASSYPGTGYEELFF
TRBD1	TRBV28	TRBJ2-7	NA	TGTGCCAGCAGCTCTCCGGGACAGGGGGCTTGGGAGCAGTACTTC	CASSSPGQGAWEQYF
NA	TRBV30	TRBJ2-1	few	TGTGCCTGGAGTGTAATGGGGCCCCCCAGTGAGCAGTTCTTC	CAWSVMGPPSEQFF